This TCR beta chain was obtained from a study of CD8 T cells in ankylosing spondylitis (dated 2017 in TCRdb). Describing the broader study: To find TCR variants linked to disease, the study profiled T cell receptor beta repertoires in ankylosing spondylitis patients and healthy donors. In total, the full study cohort was made up of roughly 110 healthy donors and approximately 24 ankylosing spondylitis patients. Peripheral blood was sampled, and synovial fluid was additionally collected from ankylosing spondylitis patients.

The full study reports these points: A TCR beta motif made up of several highly homologous amino acid variants appeared to be characteristic of blood from ankylosing spondylitis patients. According to the report, matched synovial fluid samples from ankylosing spondylitis patients were significantly enriched for the disease-linked clones. In peripheral blood, the disease-linked clones were found at relatively low frequencies and had a CD8+ phenotype. Some motif variants were previously reported in synovial fluid and blood of reactive arthritis patients, suggesting common disease-initiation mechanisms.

This clonotype came up a few times. What antigen it recognizes has not been identified. Nothing much larger sits one base from this clone, and base qualities are not available. From its cysteine to its phenylalanine, the CDR3 spans 14 amino acids. The CDR3 DNA has 42 bases and is translated from base 1. Relative to germline, V is 1 base shorter and J is 3 bases shorter, with 9 bases between their ends. CDR1 and CDR2, looked up from the germline V gene, are SQVTM and ANQGSEA. These reads were obtained on an Illumina HiSeq 2500. TCR beta libraries were prepared by quantitative 5'-RACE with molecular barcodes. The authors' analysis ran thus. A new computational method, built on a probabilistic model of VDJ rearrangement, was used to identify disease-linked TCR variants. TCRdb trimmed public reads at Q25 via fastp, called clones via MiXCR and kept in-frame beta chains. Here each entry gathers all rows of one CDR3 protein and keeps the most common genes and DNA. TCRdb's processing, not the study's, gives the V and J calls here. The sample table shows roughly 700,000 distinct CDR3 sequences, and around a fifth are seen once. In total, the top ten clones hold over 15% of the sample.

The origin of this receptor is a male donor with ankylosing spondylitis. The sequenced material came from blood, either unsorted or a sorted T cell fraction (not recorded which). The V and J segments used are TRBV29-1 and TRBJ2-2, with the D call perhaps TRBD1 or TRBD2, each one matching 5 bases. CDR3 protein: CSVEGGDDTGELFF. Here is the DNA: TGCAGCGTTGAAGGAGGGGATGACACCGGGGAGCTGTTTTTT.